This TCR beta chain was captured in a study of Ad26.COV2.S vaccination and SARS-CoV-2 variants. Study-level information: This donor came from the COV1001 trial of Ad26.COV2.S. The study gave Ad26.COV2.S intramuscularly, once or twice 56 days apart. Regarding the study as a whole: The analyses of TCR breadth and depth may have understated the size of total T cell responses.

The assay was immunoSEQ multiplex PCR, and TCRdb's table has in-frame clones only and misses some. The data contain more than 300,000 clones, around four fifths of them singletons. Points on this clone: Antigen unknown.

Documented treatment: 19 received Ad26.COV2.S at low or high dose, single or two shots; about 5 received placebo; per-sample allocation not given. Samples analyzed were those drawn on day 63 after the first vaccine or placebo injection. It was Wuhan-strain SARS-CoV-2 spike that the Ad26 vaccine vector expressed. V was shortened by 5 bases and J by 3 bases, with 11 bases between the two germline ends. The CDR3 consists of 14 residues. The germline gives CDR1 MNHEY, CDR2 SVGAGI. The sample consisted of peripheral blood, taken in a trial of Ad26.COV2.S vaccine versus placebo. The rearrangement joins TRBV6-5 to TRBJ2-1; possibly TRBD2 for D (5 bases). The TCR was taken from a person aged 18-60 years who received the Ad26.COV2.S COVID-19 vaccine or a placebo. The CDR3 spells CASSPGRDYNEQFF. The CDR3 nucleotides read TGTGCCAGCAGTCCCGGACGGGACTACAATGAGCAGTTCTTC.